Each of the 25 T cell receptor beta chains below was sequenced from the same sample in a study of Tregs in tolerant kidney transplant recipients (dated by TCRdb to the late 2010s). Their antigens remain unidentified. Receptor libraries were prepared by the immunoSEQ multiplex PCR assay. The clones in this table, taken by TCRdb from immuneACCESS, are in-frame only. Not every clone is retained; where verified, under half of the shortfall comes from an unresolved V gene, and the cause of the rest is unknown. Counted in this sample were about 44,000 clones; roughly 96% of them appeared once. The ten largest account for roughly 0.34% of the sample. Sequenced material: Tregs from blood cultured with allogeneic cells. The receptors shown here come from a human donor in good health.

This chain connects TRBV6-5 to TRBJ2-7; D is unresolved. This CDR3 has 15 amino acids. V dropped 2 bases and J dropped 0 bases, with 11 bases sitting between them. Germline V gene sequence: CDR1 MNHEY, CDR2 SVGAGI. For the CDR3, the DNA is TGTGCCAGCAGTTACGGACGGCCGACCTCCTACGAGCAGTACTTC. It translates to CASSYGRPTSYEQYF.

The V and J genes are TRBV30 and TRBJ2-7, with unresolved D. V dropped 5 bases and J dropped 2 bases, with 7 bases sitting between them. Germline V gives CDR1 GTSNPN, CDR2 SVGIG (reference sequence). This CDR3 has 11 amino acids. This CDR3 reads CAWDRTYEQYF. In nucleotides, the CDR3 is TGTGCCTGGGACCGTACCTACGAGCAGTACTTC. The full variable domain, its missing parts supplied by reference TRBV30 and TRBJ2-7, is SQTIHQWPATLVQPVGSPLSLECTVEGTSNPNLYWYRQAAGRGLQLLFYSVGIGQISSEVPQNLSASRPQDRQFILSSKKLLLSDSGFYLCAWDRTYEQYFGPGTRLTVT.

The V gene is TRBV7-2, the J gene TRBJ2-5, with a weak D call TRBD2 (6 bases). Between the trimmed V and J ends, which lost 1 base and 4 bases, there was a span of 10 bases. CDR3 length: 14 residues. Germline loops: CDR1 SGHTA, CDR2 FQGNSA. CDR3 bases: TGTGCCAGCAGCTTAGTTGGGGGAGGAGAGACCCAGTACTTC. Its protein is CASSLVGGGETQYF.

V usage is TRBV7-6 and J usage is TRBJ2-3, with TRBD2 as a possible D gene (7 bases). Germline V gives CDR1 SGHVS, CDR2 FNYEAQ. The ends were cut back, 2 bases at V and 5 bases at J, with 26 bases in the middle. This CDR3 contains 19 residues. The CDR3: CASSLNSERGGVGEDTQYF. The CDR3 nucleotides read TGTGCCAGCAGCTTAAACTCCGAGAGGGGGGGAGTAGGTGAAGATACGCAGTATTTT.

The rearrangement uses TRBV2 and TRBJ1-5; 11 bases fit TRBD1. V lost 6 bases, J lost 6 bases, and 4 bases stayed unmatched. The CDR3 is 14 residues long. Per the germline V gene, CDR1 is SNHLY and CDR2 is FYNNEI. The CDR3 nucleotides are TGTGCCAGCAGCGGACAGGGGGCAGGTCAGCCCCAGCATTTT. The encoded protein is CASSGQGAGQPQHF.

This chain links TRBV7-9 with TRBJ2-3, with D perhaps being TRBD1 or TRBD2 (5 bases each). This CDR3 has 15 amino acids. Trimming stripped 3 bases from V and 4 bases from J, with 14 bases between. Germline V gene sequence: CDR1 SEHNR, CDR2 FQNEAQ (reference sequence). As DNA, the CDR3 is TGTGCCAGCAGCTTTAGTGGGGGTGTGGCAGATACGCAGTATTTT. It yields the protein CASSFSGGVADTQYF. The full variable domain, rest sourced from reference TRBV7-9 and TRBJ2-3, is DTGVSQNPRHKITKRGQNVTFRCDPISEHNRLYWYRQTLGQGPEFLTYFQNEAQLEKSRLLSDRFSAERPKGSFSTLEIQRTEQGDSAMYLCASSFSGGVADTQYFGPGTRLTVL.

This chain uses TRBV6-1 with TRBJ2-3, with unresolved D. Germline CDR1 MNHNS, CDR2 SASEGT. Trimming removed 3 bases at V and 3 bases at J, with 13 bases between. CDR3 length: 15 amino acids. CDR3 loop: CASSDYGTETDTQYF. Here the CDR3 DNA reads TGTGCCAGCAGTGATTATGGAACTGAAACAGATACGCAGTATTTT.

V is TRBV15 and J is TRBJ1-5, with 8 bases aligning to TRBD1. V gave up 2 bases and J gave up 1 base; unmatched junction bases: 4. The CDR3 loop spans 16 amino acids. Germline lookup yields CDR1 LNHNV and CDR2 YYDKDF (reference sequence). The CDR3, as DNA: TGTGCCACCAGCAGATCCCAGGGGGCGAGCAATCAGCCCCAGCATTTT. It specifies CATSRSQGASNQPQHF.

This chain uses TRBV6-6 with TRBJ2-2; D is perhaps TRBD2 (6 bases). With 0 bases removed from V and 6 bases from J, the gap between germline ends came to 8 bases. In germline, CDR1 is MNHNY, CDR2 SVGAGI (reference sequence). This CDR3 comprises 14 residues. CDR3 amino acids: CASSYSSGAGELFF. The CDR3 DNA reads TGTGCCAGCAGTTACTCGTCGGGGGCCGGGGAGCTGTTTTTT.

V gene TRBV7-9 combines with J gene TRBJ1-2; D not resolved. Trimming cost V 3 bases and J 8 bases, with 10 bases left between them. The germline CDR1 and CDR2 sequences are SEHNR and FQNEAQ (reference sequence). This CDR3 has 12 amino acids. CDR3 sequence: CASSFSPWGYTF. In nucleotides, the CDR3 is TGTGCCAGCAGCTTTAGTCCCTGGGGCTACACCTTC.

The chain links TRBV9 to TRBJ2-2, with 8 bases lining up with TRBD1. Trimming took 7 bases from V and 1 from J; bases not matched to a gene: 3. Germline CDR1 and CDR2: SGDLS and YYNGEE. The CDR3 contains 14 residues. CDR3 bases: TGTGCCAGCCAGGGGGCCCGGAACACCGGGGAGCTGTTTTTT. Translating gives CASQGARNTGELFF.

The V gene is TRBV7-2, the J gene TRBJ2-7; perhaps TRBD2 as D (6 bases). The CDR3 length is 16 residues. The V gene lost 5 bases and the J gene lost 0 bases, with 17 bases spanning the gap. Germline assignment: CDR1 SGHTA and CDR2 FQGNSA. The CDR3 DNA is TGTGCCAGCAGCCACCCCCCGGGTAGCGGCTCCTACGAGCAGTACTTC. This encodes CASSHPPGSGSYEQYF.

V gene TRBV11-2 combines with J gene TRBJ2-1, with D possibly being TRBD1 or TRBD2 (6 bases each). This CDR3 contains 15 residues. Germline lookup yields CDR1 SGHAT and CDR2 FQNNGV. Trimming removed 5 bases from V and 2 bases from J, with 13 bases in between. The CDR3 spells CASSPRDTTYNEQFF. The CDR3 region has the DNA TGTGCCAGCAGCCCGCGGGACACAACCTACAATGAGCAGTTCTTC.

V is TRBV5-5 and J is TRBJ2-7; 10 bases match TRBD2. The CDR3 extends over 14 amino acids. V shed 3 bases, J shed 7 bases, and the junction held 7 bases outside the gene matches. Germline CDR1 SGHKS, CDR2 YYEKEE (reference sequence). The CDR3 sequence: CASSSRAGGLEQYF. DNA of the CDR3: TGTGCCAGCAGCTCTCGAGCGGGAGGGCTGGAGCAGTACTTC.

The chain combines TRBV7-6 with TRBJ2-1; D may be TRBD2 (5 bases). V dropped 6 bases and J dropped 2 bases, with 14 bases sitting between them. CDR1 is SGHVS, CDR2 FNYEAQ, per germline. This CDR3 has 15 residues. This CDR3 is CASSNRGVPYNEQFF. DNA for the CDR3: TGTGCCAGCAGTAACCGGGGAGTACCCTACAATGAGCAGTTCTTC.

The rearrangement uses TRBV5-1 and TRBJ1-1, with 10 bases lining up with TRBD1. The V gene's germline CDR1 is SGHRS and CDR2 YFSETQ. Trimming at V came to 2 bases and at J to 6 bases, leaving 10 bases not matched to a gene. The CDR3 has 16 residues. The CDR3 DNA reads TGCGCCAGCAGCTTTCAGGTGGGGACAGGGGTGGCTGAAGCTTTCTTT. It yields the protein CASSFQVGTGVAEAFF.

The chain is built from TRBV5-1 and TRBJ1-2, with unresolved D. The CDR3 contains 15 residues. Germline-derived CDR1 and CDR2 are SGHRS and YFSETQ. Trimming left V 0 bases short and J 0 bases short, with 9 bases between. The CDR3 loop reads CASSLVAPANYGYTF. Written as DNA, the CDR3 is TGCGCCAGCAGCTTGGTGGCGCCTGCTAACTATGGCTACACCTTC.

The chain links TRBV5-1 to TRBJ1-2, with 9 bases that match TRBD1. After removal of 4 bases from V and 3 bases from J, the junction contained 7 bases not matched to a gene. The CDR3 contains 15 residues. CDR1 and CDR2 (germline): SGHRS, YFSETQ. The CDR3 sequence is CASSLGQGRDYGYTF. The CDR3 DNA sequence: TGCGCCAGCAGCCTTGGACAGGGGAGGGACTATGGCTACACCTTC. Full variable domain (remainder filled in from reference TRBV5-1 and TRBJ1-2): KAGVTQTPRYLIKTRGQQVTLSCSPISGHRSVSWYQQTPGQGLQFLFEYFSETQRNKGNFPGRFSGRQFSNSRSEMNVSTLELGDSALYLCASSLGQGRDYGYTFGSGTRLTVV.

J is TRBJ2-7 and V is TRBV6-6, with a possible D match to TRBD2 (5 bases). V was shortened by 0 bases and J by 0 bases, with 9 bases between the two germline ends. Germline V gene lookup returns CDR1 MNHNY and CDR2 SVGAGI (reference sequence). The CDR3 is 15 amino acids. Written as DNA, the CDR3 is TGTGCCAGCAGTTACTCCTTGCGGGCCTCCTACGAGCAGTACTTC. Its protein is CASSYSLRASYEQYF.

The chain uses TRBV4-1 and TRBJ2-1; 7 bases align to TRBD2. The CDR3 is 17 amino acids. Germline V gene data show CDR1 as MGHRA and CDR2 as YSYEKL. V shed 0 bases and J 7 bases; nucleotides not matched to a gene: 12. The CDR3 region is CASSQDSATSRWNEQFF. In DNA, the CDR3 is TGCGCCAGCAGCCAAGATTCGGCGACTAGCCGATGGAATGAGCAGTTCTTC.

This chain uses TRBV5-1 with TRBJ1-2; D unclear. V lost 0 bases, J lost 3 bases, and 6 bases lay in between. Germline V gene lookup returns CDR1 SGHRS and CDR2 YFSETQ. The CDR3 spans 13 residues. The CDR3: CASSLVADYGYTF. CDR3 bases: TGCGCCAGCAGCTTGGTGGCAGACTATGGCTACACCTTC.

This chain links TRBV4-1 with TRBJ2-1; tentatively, D is TRBD1 (5 bases). The CDR3 is 14 residues long. V was shortened by 4 bases and J by 4 bases, with 11 bases between the two germline ends. Germline loops: CDR1 MGHRA, CDR2 YSYEKL. This CDR3 reads CASSRAGLYNEQFF. In DNA, the CDR3 is TGCGCCAGCAGCCGCGCAGGGCTATACAATGAGCAGTTCTTC.

This chain uses TRBV10-3 with TRBJ2-7, with 9 positions matching TRBD1. From germline, CDR1 is ENHRY and CDR2 SYGVKD. V lost 6 bases, J lost 2 bases, and 2 bases stayed unmatched. CDR3 length: 13 amino acids. The DNA for the CDR3 is TGTGCCATCAGGGACAGGGGTCCCTACGAGCAGTACTTC. It encodes CAIRDRGPYEQYF.

The DNA of the CDR3 is TGTGCCAGTAGTATACAGCCAGGCCCTCGGGGTGGCTACACCTTC. Translation gives CASSIQPGPRGGYTF. The gene calls are TRBV19 and TRBJ1-2; no clear D gene. V was clipped by 2 bases and J by 7 bases, with 17 bases between them. This CDR3 contains 15 residues. Per the germline V gene, CDR1 is LNHDA and CDR2 is SQIVND (reference sequence).

This chain joins TRBV11-3 and TRBJ1-1, with a weak D call TRBD1 (6 bases). There are 13 residues in the CDR3. V lost 5 bases, J lost 8 bases, and 15 bases lay in between. From germline, CDR1 is SGHNT and CDR2 YENEEA. The CDR3 here is CASSPIPDSEAFF. CDR3 nucleotide sequence: TGTGCCAGCAGCCCCATCCCGGACAGCGAAGCTTTCTTT.